This entry describes one TCR beta chain. A quantity of roughly 0.5 to 1 ug RNA underwent reverse transcription using random hexamers. MiXCR was run by TCRdb on the immunoSEQ multiplex PCR reads, yielding one entry per CDR3 protein. The profile covers about 150,000 distinct CDR3 sequences, with approximately 94% appearing a single time and 0.084% taken by the ten largest. These data come from a study of CD8 T cells in Susac syndrome. The V gene lost 0 bases and the J gene lost 4 bases, with 13 bases spanning the gap. Germline V gene lookup returns CDR1 LNHNV and CDR2 YYDKDF (reference sequence). The CDR3 contains 15 residues.

This clonotype was sampled from a human donor with Susac syndrome. Sequenced sample: CD4+ T cells from PBMCs. V gene TRBV15 combines with J gene TRBJ2-7, with D possibly matching TRBD1 (5 bases). The CDR3 sequence is CATSRDPMGPYEQYF. In nucleotides, the CDR3 is TGTGCCACCAGCAGAGATCCGATGGGGCCTTACGAGCAGTACTTC. Filled out from reference TRBV15 and TRBJ2-7, the complete variable domain reads DAMVIQNPRYQVTQFGKPVTLSCSQTLNHNVMYWYQQKSSQAPKLLFHYYDKDFNNEADTPDNFQSRRPNTSFCFLDIRSPGLGDTAMYLCATSRDPMGPYEQYFGPGTRLTVT.